This T cell receptor (beta chain) was sequenced for a study of cytomegalovirus exposure and HLA in healthy donors (dated by TCRdb to 2017 to 2019). Describing the broader study: An earlier analysis of about 530 of the donors reported approximately 300 Gb of sequence data and some 110 million unique TCR beta sequences obtained from about 170 million T cells. An early release covering about 600 HLA-typed donors comprised roughly 300 gigabases of sequencing data and approximately 80 million unique TCR sequences. Among the roughly 400 genotyped donors, roughly 80% belonged to the genetic ancestry cluster associated with self-reported Caucasian donors. The study aimed to test whether signatures of past pathogen exposure could be identified by cataloging public T cell receptors. The study used immunosequencing to profile the T cell repertoires of 600 to 850 subjects and linked those repertoires to cytomegalovirus serostatus. Besides the first cohort of 550 to 750 subjects, a separate validation cohort made up of 120 different subjects was used. To predict cytomegalovirus infection status, the study combined high-throughput TCR immunosequencing, statistical association of individual TCRs with disease status, and machine learning. A later analysis re-examined previously published TCR beta repertoires from several hundred donors and added high-resolution HLA genotyping to investigate patterns of TCR occurrence. The later analysis used no new phenotypic data to find candidate immune exposures, relying instead on TCR beta sequences and their occurrence across donors. An earlier analysis of fewer than 700 of the donors applied high-throughput TCR beta sequencing to assess whether each TCR beta V gene segment acted as functional or pseudogenic. Donor age, sex, ethnicity and CMV serostatus were collected together with the repertoire data. A later genetic analysis took genome-wide SNP genotypes for about 55% of the roughly 700 donors and used that subset as a discovery cohort. All discovery cohort repertoires had been generated using a single sequencing platform. HLA typing included class I and class II loci at four-digit resolution. Typing coverage varied by locus: roughly 629-640 donors for A, B, C, DRB1 and DQB1; approximately 500 for DQA1; around 610 for DPA1; more than 450 for DPB1. Because of strong linkage in the cohort, roughly five DR-DQ haplotypes were treated as single units for association and clustering. Across under 500 genotyped donors of the cohort, an average of approximately 220,000 unique TCR beta nucleotide sequences per donor were sequenced, and approximately 19% of those sequences were non-productive.

Details on this clone: What antigen it recognizes has not been identified. No per-base quality is available; no much larger clone lies one base away.

Library preparation was by the immunoSEQ multiplex PCR assay. For the multiplex PCR, a mixture combining 60 forward primers for TCR Vbeta segments and 13 reverse primers for TCR Jbeta segments was used. A multiplex PCR assay on genomic DNA amplified the CDR3 region of rearranged TCR beta genes. The amplified TCR beta libraries were sequenced on the Illumina HiSeq System as 87-base-pair reads. The paper's processing steps were these. In a later analysis, tens of millions of unique TCR beta chains were counted across the approximately 620 repertoires, and roughly 11 million of these chains were shared by at least two donors. A nearest-neighbor algorithm error-corrected the raw reads and collapsed the reads into unique sequences, merging closely related sequences to remove PCR and sequencing errors. To assign V, D and J gene segments, CDR3 sequences were aligned to IMGT reference sequences. Each retained sequence needed at least a six-nucleotide match to both a V gene segment and a J gene segment. Rearrangements were classified as productive when the CDR3 lacked stop codons and remained in frame with V and J, and all other rearrangements were classified as non-productive. Following IMGT convention, CDR3 was defined as the stretch from the second conserved V-encoded cysteine up to the conserved J-encoded phenylalanine. Sequences without an unambiguous match to a single V gene segment were excluded from the earlier analysis of several hundred of the donors. An earlier analysis of approximately 590 of the donors classified V segments as functional when productive rearrangements were above 56.7% and as segregating when the standard deviation between donors was above 5%. A statistical classification framework was built to diagnose cytomegalovirus status from the catalog of TCR beta chain sequences. In a later analysis, V and J genes were assigned by comparing TCR nucleotide sequences against IMGT/GENE-DB human TR gene sequences. The TCRdist pipeline was used in a later analysis to assign CDR3 sequences and most-parsimonious VDJ recombination scenarios. In a later analysis, every TCR beta chain was defined by the combination of its CDR3 amino acid sequence and its V-gene family, and reads without a unique V-gene family were dropped. A later analysis removed 592 highly shared, low-generation-probability nucleotide sequences to deal with suspected cross-contamination and a sequencing artifact. A later analysis calculated a clonal expansion index for each public chain from normalized within-repertoire ranks of inferred template counts. A later analysis computed generation probabilities with a VDJ recombination model fitted to out-of-frame rearrangements, and checked the results against IGoR. A later analysis scored TCR-TCR, TCR-HLA and TCR-CMV co-occurrence with hypergeometric tests, applying a repertoire-size bias correction to TCR pairs. To estimate false discovery rates, a later analysis permuted the HLA or CMV assignments 20 times. In a later analysis, co-occurring TCRs were grouped with DBSCAN, and TCRdist sequence similarity was added when clustering was performed within HLA-allele-positive subsets. Repertoires with fewer than 30,000 or more than 120,000 public chains were left out of co-occurrence clustering, as were a few repertoires with anomalous nucleotide sharing. TCRdb mirrors the immuneACCESS table, restricted to in-frame sequences. Some clones are absent from its copies; in checked studies, under half trace to an unresolved V gene, and the reason for the others is unknown. That table supplies the V and J calls and clone size; D and trimming were determined from the DNA. The sample data list roughly 70,000 clones, and around 82% of these were observed just once. The ten top clones hold about 2% of the sample.

The cohort comprised under 700 healthy bone marrow donors. Cohort members were all nominally healthy when sampled, although unrecorded immune exposures were likely present. The donor tested CMV seronegative, placing the donor among the 300 to 400 seronegative members of the cohort. Each donor provided a peripheral blood sample, and peripheral blood mononuclear cells were used for TCR beta sequencing. Genomic DNA extraction from the blood cell samples was performed with the Qiagen DNeasy Blood Extraction Kit. Summary of the overall study and its limitations: In a later analysis, TCR association rates were found to vary across HLA loci, with the most associated TCRs seen for DRB1 alleles and the fewest for HLA-C alleles. In vitro tests confirmed that a few of the cytomegalovirus-associated TCR beta chains recognize cytomegalovirus antigens. Sequencing depth was assumed to be roughly uniform across donors in the presence/absence analyses, though that assumption may not hold. Most TCR sequences were observed very rarely across donors, whereas some public TCRs were present in many individuals. A cluster of highly shared sequence variants was judged likely to represent a technical artifact of the sequencing pipeline. Linkage disequilibrium might explain the correlated functional status among segregating V segments, but an unknown experimental factor could not be ruled out. Most CMV-associated TCR beta chains appeared to be HLA-restricted in a later analysis, and the HLA associations seemed to be driven largely by CMV exposure. An association between a missense DCLRE1C variant and V-gene and J-gene trimming of TCR beta chains was found in a later genetic analysis and replicated in an independent cohort. Because counts were too low, around 17 rarely observed V segments, including chromosome 9 orphons, were left out of the earlier analysis of 587 of the donors. In a later analysis, around 15,000 TCR beta sequences were associated with specific HLA alleles at a false discovery rate of 0.05. The only immune exposure information available for the cohort was CMV serostatus. Because HLA typing was missing for some donors at each locus, association tests included only the typed subset. When HLA alleles, especially DR and DQ, strongly co-occurred, attributing TCR associations to individual alleles was difficult. According to the authors, the approach could potentially be generalized to other disease states and immunological phenotypes. Some IMGT-functional V segments, including TRBV6-2 and TRBV6-3, could not be distinguished by the 87-base-pair reads and were therefore excluded. In both the original and validation cohorts, the classifier was reported to diagnose cytomegalovirus status with high specificity and sensitivity. A later analysis found that HLA-associated TCR beta chains were more clonally expanded and had lower generation probabilities than equally common non-associated chains. Broadly in line with IMGT annotations, most TCR beta V segments showed up in productive rearrangements about 87% or about 30% of the time in an earlier analysis of 587 of the donors. In this cohort, only TCR beta chains were sequenced, and detectable features were limited by the absence of alpha or paired-chain data. A further reported finding was that TCR beta sequences accurately predicted the HLA-A and HLA-B alleles for most subjects in the first cohort. In a later analysis, several top co-occurrence clusters were reported to appear linked to parvovirus B19, influenza, CMV and Epstein-Barr virus. A total of fewer than 200 TCR beta chains were listed by the study as associated with cytomegalovirus. According to a later genetic analysis, donors in an Asian-associated ancestry cluster had fewer N-insertions in productive TCRs than the approximately 630-donor mean.

Spanning cysteine to phenylalanine, the CDR3 consists of 15 amino acids. Of the read, only the CDR3 DNA is kept; its 45 bases are in frame from base 1. The germline V gene (reference sequence) gives CDR1 as MNHEY and CDR2 as SMNVEV. V sheds 8 bases and J sheds 8 bases, leaving 21 bases between their ends. The receptor chain draws on TRBV27 and TRBJ2-2; TRBD2 could be the D gene, as 6 bases match. Sequencing was done on a sample of PBMCs. This sequence was found in a young man in good health and CMV-seronegative. The CDR3 corresponds to CASLPSGTHRGELFF. The nucleotide sequence is TGTGCCAGCCTACCCTCCGGGACTCATAGGGGGGAGCTGTTTTTT.